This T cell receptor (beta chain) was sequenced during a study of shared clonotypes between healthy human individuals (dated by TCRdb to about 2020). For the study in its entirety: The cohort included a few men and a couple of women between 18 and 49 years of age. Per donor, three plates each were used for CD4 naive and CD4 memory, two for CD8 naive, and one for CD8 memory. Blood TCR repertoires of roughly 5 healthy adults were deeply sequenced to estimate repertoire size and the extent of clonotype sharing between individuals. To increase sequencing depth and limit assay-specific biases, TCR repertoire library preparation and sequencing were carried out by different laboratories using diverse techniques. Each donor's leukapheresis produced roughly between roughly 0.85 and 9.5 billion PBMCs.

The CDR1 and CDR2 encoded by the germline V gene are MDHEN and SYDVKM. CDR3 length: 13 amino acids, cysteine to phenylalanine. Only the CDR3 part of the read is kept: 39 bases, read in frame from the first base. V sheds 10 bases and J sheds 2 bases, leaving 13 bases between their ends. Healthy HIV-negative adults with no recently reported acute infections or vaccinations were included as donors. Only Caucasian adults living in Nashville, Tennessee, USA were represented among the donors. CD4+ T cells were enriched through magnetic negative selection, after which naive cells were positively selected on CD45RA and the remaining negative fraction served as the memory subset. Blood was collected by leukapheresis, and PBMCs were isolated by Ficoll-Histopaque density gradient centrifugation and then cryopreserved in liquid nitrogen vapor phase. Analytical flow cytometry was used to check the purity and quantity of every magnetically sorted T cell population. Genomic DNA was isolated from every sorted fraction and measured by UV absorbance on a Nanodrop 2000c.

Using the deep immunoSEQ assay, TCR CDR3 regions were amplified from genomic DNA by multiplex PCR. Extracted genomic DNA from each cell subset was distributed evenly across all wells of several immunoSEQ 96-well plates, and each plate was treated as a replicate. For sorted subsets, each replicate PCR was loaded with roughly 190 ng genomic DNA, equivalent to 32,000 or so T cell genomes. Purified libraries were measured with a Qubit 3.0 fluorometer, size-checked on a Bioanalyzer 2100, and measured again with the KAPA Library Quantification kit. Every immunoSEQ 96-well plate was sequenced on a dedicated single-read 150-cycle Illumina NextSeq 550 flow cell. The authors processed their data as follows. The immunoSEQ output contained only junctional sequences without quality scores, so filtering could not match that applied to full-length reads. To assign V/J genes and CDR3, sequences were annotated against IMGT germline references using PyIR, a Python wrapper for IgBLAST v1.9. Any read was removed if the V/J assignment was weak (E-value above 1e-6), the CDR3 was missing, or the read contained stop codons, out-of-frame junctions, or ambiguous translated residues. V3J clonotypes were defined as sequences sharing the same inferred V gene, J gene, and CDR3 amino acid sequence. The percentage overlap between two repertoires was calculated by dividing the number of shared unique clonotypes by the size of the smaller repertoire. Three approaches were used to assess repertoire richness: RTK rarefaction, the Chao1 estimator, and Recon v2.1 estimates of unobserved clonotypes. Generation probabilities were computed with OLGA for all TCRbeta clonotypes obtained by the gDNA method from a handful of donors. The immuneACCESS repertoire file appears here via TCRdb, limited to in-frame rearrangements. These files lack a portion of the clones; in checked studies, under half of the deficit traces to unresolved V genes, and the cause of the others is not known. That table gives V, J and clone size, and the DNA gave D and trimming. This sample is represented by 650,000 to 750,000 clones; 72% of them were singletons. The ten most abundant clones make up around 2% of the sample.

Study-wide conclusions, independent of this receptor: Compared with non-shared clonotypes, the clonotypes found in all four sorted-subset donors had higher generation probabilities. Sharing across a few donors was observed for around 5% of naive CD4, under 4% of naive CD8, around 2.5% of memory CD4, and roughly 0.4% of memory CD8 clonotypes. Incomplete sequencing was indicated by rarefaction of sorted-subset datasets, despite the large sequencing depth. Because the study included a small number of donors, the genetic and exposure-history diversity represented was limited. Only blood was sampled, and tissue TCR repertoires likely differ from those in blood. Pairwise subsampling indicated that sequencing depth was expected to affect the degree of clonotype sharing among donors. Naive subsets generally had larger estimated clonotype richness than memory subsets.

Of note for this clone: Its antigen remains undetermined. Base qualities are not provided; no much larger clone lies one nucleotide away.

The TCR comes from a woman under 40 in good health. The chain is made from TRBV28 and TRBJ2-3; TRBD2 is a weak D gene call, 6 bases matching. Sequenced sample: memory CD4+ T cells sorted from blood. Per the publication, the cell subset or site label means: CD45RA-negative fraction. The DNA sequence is TGTGCCACCCTGACTAGTCTCACAGATACGCAGTATTTT. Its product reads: CATLTSLTDTQYF.